This T cell receptor (beta chain) was sequenced during a study of blood T cell repertoires in COVID-19. The method was immunoSEQ multiplex PCR; TCRdb's version includes in-frame clones alone and lacks a portion of them. The sample has 200,000 to 300,000 clones; 75% to 90% are singletons. CDR3 length: 14 amino acids. The germline V gene has CDR1 SGHDN and CDR2 FVKESK. Trimming removed 4 bases from V and 6 bases from J, with 14 bases in between. The chain links TRBV14 to TRBJ2-3; perhaps TRBD1 as D (6 bases). The sequenced sample consisted of peripheral blood. The clonotype was recovered from a man aged 25-40 years with active or convalescent COVID-19. CDR3 loop: CASSRRTAGDTQYF. CDR3 nucleotides: TGTGCCAGCAGCCGCCGGACAGCAGGGGATACGCAGTATTTT.